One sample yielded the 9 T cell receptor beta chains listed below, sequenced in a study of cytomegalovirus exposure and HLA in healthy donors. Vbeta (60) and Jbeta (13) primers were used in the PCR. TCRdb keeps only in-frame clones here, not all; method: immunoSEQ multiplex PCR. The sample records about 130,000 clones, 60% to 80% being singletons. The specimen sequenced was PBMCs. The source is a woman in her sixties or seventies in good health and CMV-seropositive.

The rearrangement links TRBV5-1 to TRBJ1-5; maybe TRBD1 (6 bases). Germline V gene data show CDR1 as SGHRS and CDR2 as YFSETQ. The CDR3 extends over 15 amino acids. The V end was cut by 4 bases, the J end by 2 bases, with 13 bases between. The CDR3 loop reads CASSSTGSGNQPQHF. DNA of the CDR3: TGCGCCAGCAGCAGTACAGGGAGCGGCAATCAGCCCCAGCATTTT.

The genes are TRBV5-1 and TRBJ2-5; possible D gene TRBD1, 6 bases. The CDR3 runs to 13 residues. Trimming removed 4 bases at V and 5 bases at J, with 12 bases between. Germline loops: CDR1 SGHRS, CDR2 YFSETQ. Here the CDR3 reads CASSETGQETQYF. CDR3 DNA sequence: TGCGCCAGCAGCGAAACAGGGCAGGAGACCCAGTACTTC. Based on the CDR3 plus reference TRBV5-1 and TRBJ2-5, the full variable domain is KAGVTQTPRYLIKTRGQQVTLSCSPISGHRSVSWYQQTPGQGLQFLFEYFSETQRNKGNFPGRFSGRQFSNSRSEMNVSTLELGDSALYLCASSETGQETQYFGPGTRLLVL.

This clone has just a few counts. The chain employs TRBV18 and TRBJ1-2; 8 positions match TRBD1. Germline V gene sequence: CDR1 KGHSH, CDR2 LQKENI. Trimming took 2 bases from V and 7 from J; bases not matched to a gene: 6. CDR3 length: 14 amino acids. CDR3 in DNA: TGTGCCAGCTCACCAAATCAGGGGGCGCTTGGCTACACCTTC. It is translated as CASSPNQGALGYTF.

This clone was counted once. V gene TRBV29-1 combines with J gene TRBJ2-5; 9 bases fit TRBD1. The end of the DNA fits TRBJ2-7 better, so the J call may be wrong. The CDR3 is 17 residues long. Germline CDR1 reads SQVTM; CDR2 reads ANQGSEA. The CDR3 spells CSGSRTGVALRCYEQYF. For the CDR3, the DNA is TGCAGCGGATCCCGGACAGGGGTCGCTCTTCGCTGTTACGAGCAGTACTTC.

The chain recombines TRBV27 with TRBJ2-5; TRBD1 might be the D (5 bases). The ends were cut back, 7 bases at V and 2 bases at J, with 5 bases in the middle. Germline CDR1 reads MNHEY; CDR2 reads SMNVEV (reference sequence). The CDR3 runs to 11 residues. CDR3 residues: CASKGQETQYF. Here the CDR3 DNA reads TGTGCCAGCAAGGGGCAAGAGACCCAGTACTTC.

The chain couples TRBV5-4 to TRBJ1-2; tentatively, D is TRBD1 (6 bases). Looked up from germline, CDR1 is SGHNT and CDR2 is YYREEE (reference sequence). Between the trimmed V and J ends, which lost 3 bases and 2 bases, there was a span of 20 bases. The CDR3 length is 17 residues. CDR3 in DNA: TGTGCCAGCAGCTCCCCGCGGTTAAGCGACAGGAACTATGGCTACACCTTC. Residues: CASSSPRLSDRNYGYTF.

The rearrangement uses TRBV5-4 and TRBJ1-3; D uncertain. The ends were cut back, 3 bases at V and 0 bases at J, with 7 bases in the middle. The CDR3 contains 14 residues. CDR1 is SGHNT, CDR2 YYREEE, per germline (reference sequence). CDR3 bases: TGTGCCAGCAGCTCCCAGGTCTCTGGAAACACCATATATTTT. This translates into CASSSQVSGNTIYF. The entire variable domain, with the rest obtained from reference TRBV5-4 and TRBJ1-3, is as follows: ETGVTQSPTHLIKTRGQQVTLRCSSQSGHNTVSWYQQALGQGPQFIFQYYREEENGRGNFPPRFSGLQFPNYSSELNVNALELDDSALYLCASSSQVSGNTIYFGEGSWLTVV.

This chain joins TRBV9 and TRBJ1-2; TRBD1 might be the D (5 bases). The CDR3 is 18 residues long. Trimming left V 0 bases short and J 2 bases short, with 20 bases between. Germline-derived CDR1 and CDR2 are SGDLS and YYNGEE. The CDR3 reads CASSVEYPDGTVNYGYTF. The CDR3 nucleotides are TGTGCCAGCAGCGTAGAGTACCCCGACGGGACTGTAAACTATGGCTACACCTTC.

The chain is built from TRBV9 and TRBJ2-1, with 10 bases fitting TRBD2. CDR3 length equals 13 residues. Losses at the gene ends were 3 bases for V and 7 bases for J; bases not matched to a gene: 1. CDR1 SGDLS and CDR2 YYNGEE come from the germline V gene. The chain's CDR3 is CASSASGGNEQFF. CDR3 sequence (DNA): TGTGCCAGCAGCGCTAGCGGGGGTAATGAGCAGTTCTTC.